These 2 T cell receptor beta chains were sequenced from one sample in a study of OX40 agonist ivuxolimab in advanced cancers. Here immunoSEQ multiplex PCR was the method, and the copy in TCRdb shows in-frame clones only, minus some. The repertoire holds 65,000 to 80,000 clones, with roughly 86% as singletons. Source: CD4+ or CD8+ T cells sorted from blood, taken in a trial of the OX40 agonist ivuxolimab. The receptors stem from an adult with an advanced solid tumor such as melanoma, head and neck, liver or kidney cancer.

CDR3 coding DNA: TGTGCCAGCAGTGTTGGGGGCACACGCACAGATACGCAGTATTTT. This translates into CASSVGGTRTDTQYF. The V and J genes are TRBV6-1 and TRBJ2-3; a possible D gene is TRBD1 (6 bases). The CDR3 is made up of 15 amino acids. The germline gives CDR1 MNHNS, CDR2 SASEGT. Between the trimmed V and J ends, which lost 4 bases and 1 base, there was a span of 12 bases.

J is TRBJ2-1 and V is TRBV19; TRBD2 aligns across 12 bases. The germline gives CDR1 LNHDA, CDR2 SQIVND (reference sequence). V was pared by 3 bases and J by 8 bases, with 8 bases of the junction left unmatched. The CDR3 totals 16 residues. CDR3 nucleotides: TGTGCCAGTAGTATGCCTAGCGGGGGGGTCCGGGATGAGCAGTTCTTC. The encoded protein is CASSMPSGGVRDEQFF.